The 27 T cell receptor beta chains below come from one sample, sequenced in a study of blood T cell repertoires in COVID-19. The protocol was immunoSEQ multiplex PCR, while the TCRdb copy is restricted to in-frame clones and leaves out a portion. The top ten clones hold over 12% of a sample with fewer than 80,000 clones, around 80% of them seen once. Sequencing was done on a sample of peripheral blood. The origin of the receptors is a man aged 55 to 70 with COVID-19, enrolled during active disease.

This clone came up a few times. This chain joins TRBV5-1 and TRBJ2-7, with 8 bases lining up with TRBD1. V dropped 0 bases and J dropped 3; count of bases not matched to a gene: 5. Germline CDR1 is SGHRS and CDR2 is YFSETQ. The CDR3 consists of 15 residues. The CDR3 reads CASSLDGQGFYEQYF. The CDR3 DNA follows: TGCGCCAGCAGCTTGGATGGACAGGGATTCTACGAGCAGTACTTC.

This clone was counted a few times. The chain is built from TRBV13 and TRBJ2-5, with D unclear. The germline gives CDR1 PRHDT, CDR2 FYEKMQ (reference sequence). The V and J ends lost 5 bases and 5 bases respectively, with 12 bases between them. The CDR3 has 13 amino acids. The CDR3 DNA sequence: TGTGCCAGCAGCGTCCGGAGAGGCGAGACCCAGTACTTC. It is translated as CASSVRRGETQYF.

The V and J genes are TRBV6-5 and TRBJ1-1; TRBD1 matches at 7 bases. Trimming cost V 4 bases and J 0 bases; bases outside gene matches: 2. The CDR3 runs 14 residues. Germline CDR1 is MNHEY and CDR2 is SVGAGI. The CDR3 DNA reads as TGTGCCAGCAGTTGGACAGGAATGAACACTGAAGCTTTCTTT. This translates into CASSWTGMNTEAFF.

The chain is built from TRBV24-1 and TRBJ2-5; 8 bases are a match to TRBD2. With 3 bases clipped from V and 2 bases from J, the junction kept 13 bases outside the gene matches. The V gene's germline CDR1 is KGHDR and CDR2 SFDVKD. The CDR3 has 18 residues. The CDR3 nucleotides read TGTGCCACCAGTGATCAGAGACTACCGCCGGGGGGGCAAGAGACCCAGTACTTC. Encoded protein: CATSDQRLPPGGQETQYF.

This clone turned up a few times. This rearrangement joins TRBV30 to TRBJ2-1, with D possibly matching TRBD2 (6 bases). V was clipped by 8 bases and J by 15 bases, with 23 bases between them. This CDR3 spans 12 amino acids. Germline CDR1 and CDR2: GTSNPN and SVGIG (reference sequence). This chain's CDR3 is CAASRDSWNRFF. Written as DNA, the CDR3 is TGTGCCGCTTCTAGGGACTCCTGGAATCGGTTCTTC.

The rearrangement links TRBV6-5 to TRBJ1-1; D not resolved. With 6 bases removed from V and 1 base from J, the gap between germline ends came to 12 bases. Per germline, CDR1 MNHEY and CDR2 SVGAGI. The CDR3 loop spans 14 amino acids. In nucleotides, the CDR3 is TGTGCCAGCAGCCGCCCCGGCGGGAACACTGAAGCTTTCTTT. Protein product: CASSRPGGNTEAFF.

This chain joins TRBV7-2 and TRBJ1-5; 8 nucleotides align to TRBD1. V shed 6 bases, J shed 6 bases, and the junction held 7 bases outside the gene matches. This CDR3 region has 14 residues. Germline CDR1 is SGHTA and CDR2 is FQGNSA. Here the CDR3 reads CASSLTGGSQPQHF. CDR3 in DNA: TGTGCCAGCAGTCTTACAGGGGGGAGTCAGCCCCAGCATTTT.

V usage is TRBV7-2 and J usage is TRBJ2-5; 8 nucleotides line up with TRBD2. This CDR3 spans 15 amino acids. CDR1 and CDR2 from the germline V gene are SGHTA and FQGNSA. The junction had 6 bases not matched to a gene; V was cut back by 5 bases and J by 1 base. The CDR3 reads CASSPTSGGQETQYF. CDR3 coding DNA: TGTGCCAGCAGCCCAACGAGCGGGGGCCAAGAGACCCAGTACTTC.

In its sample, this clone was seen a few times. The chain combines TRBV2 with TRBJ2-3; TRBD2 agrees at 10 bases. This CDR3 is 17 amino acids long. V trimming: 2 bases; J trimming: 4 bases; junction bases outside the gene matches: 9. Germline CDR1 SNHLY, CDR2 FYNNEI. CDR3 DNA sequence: TGTGCCAGCAGTGAAACACCTCTAGCGGGGGATGCAGATACGCAGTATTTT. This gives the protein CASSETPLAGDADTQYF.

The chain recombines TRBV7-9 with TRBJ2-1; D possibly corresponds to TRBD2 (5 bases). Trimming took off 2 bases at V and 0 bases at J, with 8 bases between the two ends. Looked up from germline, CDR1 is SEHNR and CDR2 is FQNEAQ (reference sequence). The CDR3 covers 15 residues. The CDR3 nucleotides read TGTGCCAGCAGCTTAATGGGGAGCTCCTACAATGAGCAGTTCTTC. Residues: CASSLMGSSYNEQFF.

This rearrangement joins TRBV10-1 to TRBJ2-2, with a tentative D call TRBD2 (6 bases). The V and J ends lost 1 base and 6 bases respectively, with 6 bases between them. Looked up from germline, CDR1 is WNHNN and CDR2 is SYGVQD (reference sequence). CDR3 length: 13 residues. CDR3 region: CASSEWEAGELFF. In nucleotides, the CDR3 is TGCGCCAGCAGTGAGTGGGAGGCCGGGGAGCTGTTTTTT.

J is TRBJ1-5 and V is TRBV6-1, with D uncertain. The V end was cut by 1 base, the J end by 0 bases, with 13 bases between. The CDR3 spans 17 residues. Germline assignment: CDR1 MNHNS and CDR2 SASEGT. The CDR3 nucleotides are TGTGCCAGCAGTGAAGATGGAGGCCCCCATAGCAATCAGCCCCAGCATTTT. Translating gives CASSEDGGPHSNQPQHF.

The CDR3 DNA reads as TGTGCCAGCAGTGTCTTAGCGGGCCTGCAAGAGACCCAGTACTTC. Translated, it gives CASSVLAGLQETQYF. V usage is TRBV6-2 or TRBV6-3 and J usage is TRBJ2-5, with 7 bases aligning to TRBD2. J was trimmed by 2 bases and V by 5 bases; bases with no gene match: 8. The CDR3 is made up of 15 amino acids. Germline-derived CDR1 and CDR2 are MNHEY and SVGEGT.

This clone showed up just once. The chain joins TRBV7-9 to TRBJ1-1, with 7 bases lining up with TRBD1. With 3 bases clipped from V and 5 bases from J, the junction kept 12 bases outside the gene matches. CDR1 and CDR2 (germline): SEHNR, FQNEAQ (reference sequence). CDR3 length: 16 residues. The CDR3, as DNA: TGTGCCAGCAGCTTGGGGGCGACAGGGAGGTTTACTGAAGCTTTCTTT. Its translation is CASSLGATGRFTEAFF.

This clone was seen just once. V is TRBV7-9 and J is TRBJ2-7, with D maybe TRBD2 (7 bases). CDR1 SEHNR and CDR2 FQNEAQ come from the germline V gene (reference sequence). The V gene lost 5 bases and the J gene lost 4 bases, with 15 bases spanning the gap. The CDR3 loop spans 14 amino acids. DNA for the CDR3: TGTGCCAGCAGCCCCGGGGGGCTGGGTTACGAGCAGTACTTC. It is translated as CASSPGGLGYEQYF. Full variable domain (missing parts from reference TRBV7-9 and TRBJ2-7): DTGVSQNPRHKITKRGQNVTFRCDPISEHNRLYWYRQTLGQGPEFLTYFQNEAQLEKSRLLSDRFSAERPKGSFSTLEIQRTEQGDSAMYLCASSPGGLGYEQYFGPGTRLTVT.

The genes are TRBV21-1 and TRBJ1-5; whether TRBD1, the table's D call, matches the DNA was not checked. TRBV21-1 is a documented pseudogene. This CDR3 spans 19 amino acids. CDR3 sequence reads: CASFRQRDRGSITIQPQHF. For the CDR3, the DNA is TGTGCCAGCTTTAGACAGAGGGACAGGGGGAGTATCACTATTCAGCCCCAGCATTTT.

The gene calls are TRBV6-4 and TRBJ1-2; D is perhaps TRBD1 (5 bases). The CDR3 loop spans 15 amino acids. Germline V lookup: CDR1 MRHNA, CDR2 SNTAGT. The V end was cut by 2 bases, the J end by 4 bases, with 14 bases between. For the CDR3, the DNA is TGTGCCAGCAGTGACCCCCCCGACAGAATCTATGGCTACACCTTC. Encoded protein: CASSDPPDRIYGYTF.

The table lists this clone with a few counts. The DNA of the CDR3 is TGTGCCAGCAGCGCCCAAATGTCACCGGAGGTATATGGCTACACCTTC. Translating gives CASSAQMSPEVYGYTF. This chain links TRBV9 with TRBJ1-2; D gene unclear. V was pared by 3 bases and J by 5 bases, with 20 bases between. Germline CDR1 SGDLS, CDR2 YYNGEE. The CDR3 is 16 amino acids.

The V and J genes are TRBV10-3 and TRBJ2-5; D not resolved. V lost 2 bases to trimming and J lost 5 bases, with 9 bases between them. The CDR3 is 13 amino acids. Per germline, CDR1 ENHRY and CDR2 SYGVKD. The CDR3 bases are TGTGCCATCAGTGAGGCCCTCGGGGAGACCCAGTACTTC. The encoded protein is CAISEALGETQYF.

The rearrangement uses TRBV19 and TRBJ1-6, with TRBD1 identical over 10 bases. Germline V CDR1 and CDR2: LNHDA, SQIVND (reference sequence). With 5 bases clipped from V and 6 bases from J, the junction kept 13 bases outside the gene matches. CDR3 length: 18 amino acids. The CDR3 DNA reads TGTGCCAGTAGTCCCGGGACAGGGGCCATGATGGGTAATTCACCCCTCCACTTT. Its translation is CASSPGTGAMMGNSPLHF.

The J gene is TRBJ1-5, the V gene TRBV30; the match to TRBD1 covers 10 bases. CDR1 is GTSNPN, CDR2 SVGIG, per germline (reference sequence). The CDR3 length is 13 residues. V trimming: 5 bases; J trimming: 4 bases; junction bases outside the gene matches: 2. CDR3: CAWRGQGNQPQHF. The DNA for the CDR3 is TGTGCCTGGCGGGGACAGGGGAATCAGCCCCAGCATTTT.

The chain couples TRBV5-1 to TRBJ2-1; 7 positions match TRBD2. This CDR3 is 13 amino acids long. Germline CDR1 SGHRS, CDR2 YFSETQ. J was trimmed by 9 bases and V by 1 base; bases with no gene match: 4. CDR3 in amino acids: CASSLIREGEQFF. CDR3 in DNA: TGCGCCAGCAGCTTGATAAGGGAGGGTGAGCAGTTCTTC.

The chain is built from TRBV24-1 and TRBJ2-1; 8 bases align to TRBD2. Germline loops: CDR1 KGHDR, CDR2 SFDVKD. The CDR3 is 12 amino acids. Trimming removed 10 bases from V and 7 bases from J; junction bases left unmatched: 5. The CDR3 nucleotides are TGTGCCACTAGCGGGGCGCTAAATGAGCAGTTCTTC. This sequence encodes CATSGALNEQFF.

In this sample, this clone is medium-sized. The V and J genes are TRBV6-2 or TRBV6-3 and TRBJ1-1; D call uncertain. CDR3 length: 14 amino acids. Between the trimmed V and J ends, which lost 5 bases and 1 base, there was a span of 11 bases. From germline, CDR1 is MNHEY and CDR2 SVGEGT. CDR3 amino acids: CASSLSPGNTEAFF. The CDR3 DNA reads TGTGCCAGCAGTCTAAGTCCGGGGAACACTGAAGCTTTCTTT.

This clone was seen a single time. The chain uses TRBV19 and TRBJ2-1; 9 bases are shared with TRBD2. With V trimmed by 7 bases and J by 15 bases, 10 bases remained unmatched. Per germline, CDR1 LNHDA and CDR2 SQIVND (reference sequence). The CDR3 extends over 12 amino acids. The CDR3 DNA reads TGTGCCAGTACTCTAGCGGGAATGGAGTGGTTCTTC. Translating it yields CASTLAGMEWFF.

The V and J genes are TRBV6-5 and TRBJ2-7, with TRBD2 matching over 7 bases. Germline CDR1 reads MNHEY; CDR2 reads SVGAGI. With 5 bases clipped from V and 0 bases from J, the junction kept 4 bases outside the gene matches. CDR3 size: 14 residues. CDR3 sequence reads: CASSTSVASYEQYF. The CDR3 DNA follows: TGTGCCAGCAGTACTAGCGTAGCCTCCTACGAGCAGTACTTC.

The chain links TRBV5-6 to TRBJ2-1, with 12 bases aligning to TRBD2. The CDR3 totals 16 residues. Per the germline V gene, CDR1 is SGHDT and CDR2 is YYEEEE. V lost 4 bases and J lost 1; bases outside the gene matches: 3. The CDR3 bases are TGTGCCAGCAGCAGACTAGCGGGGGCATCCTACAATGAGCAGTTCTTC. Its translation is CASSRLAGASYNEQFF.